This paragraph covers one T cell receptor beta chain sequence. Its antigen is still unknown. This CDR3 region has 14 residues. V was pared by 5 bases and J by 0 bases, with 11 bases between. The germline V gene encodes CDR1 GTSNPN and CDR2 SVGIG (reference sequence). The record originates from a study of cytomegalovirus exposure and HLA in healthy donors. Study-level points and caveats: Per published accounts, TCR beta sequences correctly predicted the HLA-A and HLA-B alleles of most subjects.

With 60 Vbeta and 13 Jbeta primers, the PCR was carried out. In the study's own analysis: Later, an analysis found about 80 million unique TCR beta chains, and roughly 9.9 million of these were shared. TCRdb's table, derived via immunoSEQ multiplex PCR, lists solely in-frame clones and lacks some. D and trimming come from the DNA, and the V and J calls and clone size come from that table. Of approximately 150,000 clones in the sample, approximately 80% were seen once. The sample was PBMCs. V gene TRBV30 combines with J gene TRBJ1-3; D not certain. The sequence was collected from a woman aged 35 to 49 in good health and CMV-seronegative. CDR3: CAWGSGSSGNTIYF. Here the CDR3 DNA reads TGTGCCTGGGGGAGCGGGAGCTCTGGAAACACCATATATTTT. The variable domain in full, with the rest retrieved from reference TRBV30 and TRBJ1-3, is SQTIHQWPATLVQPVGSPLSLECTVEGTSNPNLYWYRQAAGRGLQLLFYSVGIGQISSEVPQNLSASRPQDRQFILSSKKLLLSDSGFYLCAWGSGSSGNTIYFGEGSWLTVV.